These 18 T cell receptor beta chains came from one sample sequenced in a study of T cells after yellow fever vaccination. TCRdb independently ran MiXCR on the 5' RACE reads; one entry per CDR3 protein. The table has roughly 110,000 distinct CDR3 sequences, more than 7.5% seen once; the top ten hold 25%. The sample here was CD8+ T cells sorted from PBMCs, taken 45 days after the yellow fever booster vaccination. These receptors were taken from a man aged 30 to 45 who received the YFV17D yellow fever vaccine.

This clonotype came up many times. The rearrangement links TRBV7-2 to TRBJ2-7; D is perhaps TRBD1 (5 bases). CDR3 length: 14 amino acids. V was shortened by 5 bases and J by 0 bases, with 11 bases between the two germline ends. Germline loops: CDR1 SGHTA, CDR2 FQGNSA. The CDR3 region has the DNA TGTGCCAGCAGCCCGTGGACAAGCTCCTACGAGCAGTACTTC. The encoded protein is CASSPWTSSYEQYF.

This clonotype was seen many times. The V call is TRBV11-2, the J call TRBJ2-1; D call uncertain. Germline V lookup: CDR1 SGHAT, CDR2 FQNNGV. The CDR3 runs to 12 residues. V shed 1 base and J shed 9 bases, with 7 bases lying between them. The DNA of the CDR3 is TGTGCCAGCAGCTTAGTGGGTGTTGAGCAGTTCTTC. Residues: CASSLVGVEQFF.

The table lists this clonotype with many counts. The chain combines TRBV7-9 with TRBJ2-5, with D hard to call. CDR1 and CDR2 (germline): SEHNR, FQNEAQ (reference sequence). V lost 1 base, J lost 5 bases, and 2 bases lay in between. This CDR3 spans 11 amino acids. CDR3 bases: TGTGCCAGCAGCTTAGACGAGACCCAGTACTTC. This translates into CASSLDETQYF.

This clonotype was found many times. The rearrangement uses TRBV4-1 and TRBJ2-3; D gene ambiguous. The CDR3 consists of 12 residues. V was cut by 1 base and J by 5 bases, with 4 bases left in between. Germline V gene lookup returns CDR1 MGHRA and CDR2 YSYEKL. The CDR3 region has the DNA TGCGCCAGCAGCCAAGCTTTAGATACGCAGTATTTT. Translating gives CASSQALDTQYF.

The chain recombines TRBV6-4 with TRBJ2-1; 9 nucleotides match TRBD2. Germline loops: CDR1 MRHNA, CDR2 SNTAGT. The CDR3 is made up of 15 amino acids. The J segment lost 4 bases and the V segment lost 4 bases, leaving 5 bases of the junction unmatched. This CDR3 reads CASSVLAGAYNEQFF. The CDR3, as DNA: TGTGCCAGCAGTGTGTTAGCGGGGGCATACAATGAGCAGTTCTTC.

This clonotype was seen ten or more times. The gene calls are TRBV7-2 and TRBJ2-1; 8 bases are shared with TRBD2. The germline V gene has CDR1 SGHTA and CDR2 FQGNSA. CDR3 length: 19 residues. The V gene end was trimmed by 3 bases and the J gene end by 0 bases; junction bases not matched to a gene: 13. CDR3 sequence reads: CASSFPGGSGIPSYNEQFF. The CDR3 nucleotides are TGTGCCAGCAGCTTCCCGGGGGGTAGCGGGATCCCCTCCTACAATGAGCAGTTCTTC.

The chain recombines TRBV27 with TRBJ1-1; the match to TRBD1 covers 8 bases. CDR1 and CDR2 from the germline V gene are MNHEY and SMNVEV (reference sequence). With 0 bases clipped from V and 6 bases from J, the junction kept 3 bases outside the gene matches. The CDR3 extends over 14 amino acids. CDR3 nucleotide sequence: TGTGCCAGCAGTTTATCGTCAGGGGGCCCTGAAGCTTTCTTT. It encodes CASSLSSGGPEAFF.

At least ten counts were recorded for this clonotype. The rearrangement joins TRBV12-3 or TRBV12-4 to TRBJ2-5; D could derive from TRBD1 or TRBD2 (5 bases each). V lost 5 bases to trimming and J lost 1 base, with 14 bases between them. CDR3 length: 15 amino acids. DNA of the CDR3: TGTGCCAGCAGTCCACGGGACGACAGCCAAGAGACCCAGTACTTC. Translated, it gives CASSPRDDSQETQYF.

This clonotype was seen ten or more times. The rearrangement uses TRBV4-3 and TRBJ1-2; no firm D call. The CDR3 sequence is 15 residues long. Trimming cost V 0 bases and J 2 bases, with 10 bases left between them. CDR1 and CDR2 (germline): LGHNA, YSLEER. The CDR3 is CASSQEFLPNYGYTF. The CDR3 DNA is TGCGCCAGCAGCCAAGAGTTCCTTCCAAACTATGGCTACACCTTC.

This clonotype was counted at least ten times. The chain links TRBV20-1 to TRBJ2-7; D unclear. This CDR3 has 13 amino acids. Germline V lookup: CDR1 DFQATT, CDR2 SNEGSKA (reference sequence). V was pared by 8 bases and J by 3 bases, with 17 bases between. Written as DNA, the CDR3 is TGCAGTTCACAACCCACACACGACTACGAGCAGTACTTC. This gives the protein CSSQPTHDYEQYF.

This clonotype was counted at least ten times. This chain joins TRBV11-1 and TRBJ2-3; TRBD2 matches 11 bases. The V gene's germline CDR1 is SGHAT and CDR2 FQDESV (reference sequence). This CDR3 comprises 15 residues. The J segment lost 3 bases and the V segment lost 5 bases, leaving 4 bases of the junction unmatched. The CDR3 DNA sequence: TGTGCCAGCAGCCAAGGGACTAGCGGTACAGATACGCAGTATTTT. It yields the protein CASSQGTSGTDTQYF.

This clonotype has only a few counts. The rearrangement joins TRBV5-1 to TRBJ1-1; possible D gene TRBD1, 6 bases. This CDR3 is 16 amino acids long. V lost 0 bases to trimming and J lost 4 bases, with 16 bases between them. Germline assignment: CDR1 SGHRS and CDR2 YFSETQ. The CDR3 DNA is TGCGCCAGCAGCTTGGATTCTGTCGGGGGCCTCACTGAAGCTTTCTTT. Protein sequence: CASSLDSVGGLTEAFF.

This clonotype was recorded at least ten times. The gene calls are TRBV20-1 and TRBJ2-1, with D possibly being TRBD1 (6 bases). The germline CDR1 and CDR2 sequences are DFQATT and SNEGSKA (reference sequence). Trimming removed 3 bases at V and 2 bases at J, with 8 bases between. The CDR3 totals 13 residues. CDR3 DNA sequence: TGCAGTGCTAGCCGGGACACCTACAATGAGCAGTTCTTC. Translating it yields CSASRDTYNEQFF.

This clonotype appeared many times. This rearrangement joins TRBV29-1 to TRBJ2-7, with D tentatively TRBD2 (6 bases). The V end lost 6 bases, the J end lost 0 bases, and 12 bases lay between the germline ends. The germline gives CDR1 SQVTM, CDR2 ANQGSEA. The CDR3 totals 13 residues. Here the CDR3 reads CSVPGLHSYEQYF. CDR3 DNA sequence: TGCAGCGTGCCGGGACTGCACTCCTACGAGCAGTACTTC.

This clonotype was counted ten times or more. The chain is built from TRBV6-2 or TRBV6-3 and TRBJ2-5, with a tentative D call TRBD1 (6 bases). Germline V gives CDR1 MNHEY, CDR2 SVGEGT. V lost 5 bases and J 4 bases, leaving 14 bases between the germline ends. CDR3 size: 14 residues. The CDR3 sequence is CASSRTVNPETQYF. DNA for the CDR3: TGTGCCAGCAGTAGGACAGTTAATCCAGAGACCCAGTACTTC.

This clonotype was found many times. The chain is built from TRBV5-1 and TRBJ2-1, with 8 bases aligning to TRBD2. CDR3 length: 16 residues. Unmatched junction bases numbered 10, after V lost 3 bases and J lost 5 bases. The germline gives CDR1 SGHRS, CDR2 YFSETQ. CDR3 protein: CASSSLAGGPHNEQFF. The CDR3 DNA reads TGCGCCAGCAGCTCCCTCGCGGGAGGACCCCACAATGAGCAGTTCTTC.

The J gene is TRBJ2-7, the V gene TRBV29-1; TRBD1 matches at 9 bases. V was clipped by 6 bases and J by 6 bases; unmatched bases: 12. This CDR3 has 14 amino acids. Per germline, CDR1 SQVTM and CDR2 ANQGSEA. CDR3 region: CSVRDRARVGEQYF. CDR3 in DNA: TGCAGCGTGAGGGACAGGGCGCGCGTCGGCGAGCAGTACTTC.

The table lists this clonotype with a few counts. The chain recombines TRBV4-2 with TRBJ1-1, with TRBD1 matching over 8 bases. V trimming: 0 bases; J trimming: 1 base; junction bases outside the gene matches: 10. The germline V gene has CDR1 LGHNA and CDR2 YNFKEQ. CDR3 length: 18 amino acids. This CDR3 reads CASSQDGTGRVRNTEAFF. CDR3 coding DNA: TGTGCCAGCAGCCAAGATGGGACAGGCCGGGTGAGGAACACTGAAGCTTTCTTT.